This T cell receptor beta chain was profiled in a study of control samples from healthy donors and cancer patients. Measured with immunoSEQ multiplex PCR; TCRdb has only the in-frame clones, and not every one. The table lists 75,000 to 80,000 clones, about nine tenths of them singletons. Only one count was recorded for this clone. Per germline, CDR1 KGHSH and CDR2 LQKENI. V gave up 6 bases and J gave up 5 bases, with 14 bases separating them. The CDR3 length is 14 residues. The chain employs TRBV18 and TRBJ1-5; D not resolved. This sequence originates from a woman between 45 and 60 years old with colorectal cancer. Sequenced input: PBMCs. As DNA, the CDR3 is TGTGCCAGCTCGGGTGAACAAAGAGATCAGCCCCAGCATTTT. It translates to CASSGEQRDQPQHF.